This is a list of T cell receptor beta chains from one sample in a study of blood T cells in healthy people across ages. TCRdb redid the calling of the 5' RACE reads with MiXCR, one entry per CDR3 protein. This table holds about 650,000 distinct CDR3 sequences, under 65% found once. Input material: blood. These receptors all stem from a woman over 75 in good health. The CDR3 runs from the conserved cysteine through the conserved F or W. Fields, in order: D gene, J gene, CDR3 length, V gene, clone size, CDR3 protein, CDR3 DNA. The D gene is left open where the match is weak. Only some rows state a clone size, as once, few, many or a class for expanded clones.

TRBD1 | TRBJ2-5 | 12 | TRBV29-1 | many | CSADRGLETQYF | TGCAGCGCTGACAGGGGGCTCGAGACCCAGTACTTC
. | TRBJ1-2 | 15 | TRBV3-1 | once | CASSQVRGGSYGYTF | TGTGCCAGCAGCCAAGTGAGGGGGGGTTCCTATGGCTACACCTTC
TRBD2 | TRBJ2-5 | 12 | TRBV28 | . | CASAPGGEAQYF | TGTGCCAGCGCTCCTGGGGGGGAGGCCCAGTACTTC
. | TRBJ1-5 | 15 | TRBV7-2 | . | CASTDLGHSNQPQHF | TGTGCCAGCACCGATTTGGGACACAGCAATCAGCCCCAGCATTTT
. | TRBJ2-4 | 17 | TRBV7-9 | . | CASSLRGGASSYNEQYF | TGTGCCAGCAGCTTGCGAGGGGGGGCTAGCTCCTACAATGAGCAGTACTTC
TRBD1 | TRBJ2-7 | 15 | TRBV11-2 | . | CASRHPGQGYYEQYF | TGTGCCAGCAGGCACCCGGGACAGGGTTACTACGAGCAGTACTTC
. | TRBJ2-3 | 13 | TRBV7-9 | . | CASSQLLGDTQYF | TGTGCCAGCAGTCAACTATTGGGAGATACGCAGTATTTT
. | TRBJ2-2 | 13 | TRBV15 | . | CAASSGQHRELFF | TGTGCCGCCAGCAGTGGACAGCACCGGGAGCTGTTTTTT
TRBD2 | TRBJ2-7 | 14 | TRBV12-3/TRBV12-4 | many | CASSFSSGGYEQYF | TGTGCCAGCAGTTTTAGTAGCGGGGGCTACGAGCAGTACTTC
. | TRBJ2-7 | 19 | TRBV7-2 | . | CASSSSSVTAGPSSYEQYF | TGTGCCAGCAGCTCTTCAAGCGTGACAGCTGGTCCGAGCTCCTACGAGCAGTACTTC
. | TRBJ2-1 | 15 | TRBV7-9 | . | CASSLDNTVRGEQFF | TGTGCCAGCAGCTTAGATAATACAGTTAGGGGTGAGCAGTTCTTC
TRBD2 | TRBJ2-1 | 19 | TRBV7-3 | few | CASSFKSGGLAPSYNEQFF | TGTGCCAGCAGCTTTAAATCGGGGGGACTAGCGCCCTCCTACAATGAGCAGTTCTTC
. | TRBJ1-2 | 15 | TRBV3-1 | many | CASSQDSGVRDGYTF | TGTGCCAGCAGCCAAGATTCCGGGGTACGAGATGGCTACACCTTC
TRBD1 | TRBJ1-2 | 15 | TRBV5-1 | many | CASTPGQRKNYGYTF | TGCGCCAGCACCCCGGGACAGCGAAAAAACTATGGCTACACCTTC
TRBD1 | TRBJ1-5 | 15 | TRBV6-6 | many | CASTEPWTGTQPQHF | TGTGCCAGCACCGAACCCTGGACAGGGACCCAGCCCCAGCATTTT
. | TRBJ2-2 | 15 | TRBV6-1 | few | CASSVESSGTGELFF | TGTGCCAGCAGTGTTGAGTCTTCGGGTACCGGGGAGCTGTTTTTT
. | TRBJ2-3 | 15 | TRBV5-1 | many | CASSLGLAVADTQYF | TGCGCCAGCAGCTTGGGGCTCGCCGTGGCAGATACGCAGTATTTT
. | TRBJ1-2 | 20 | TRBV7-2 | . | CASSGLVWGIEGAAFYGYTF | TGTGCCAGCAGCGGACTCGTTTGGGGTATTGAAGGGGCGGCCTTTTATGGCTACACCTTC
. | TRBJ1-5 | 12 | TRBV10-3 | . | CAISDTGQPQHF | TGTGCCATCAGTGACACCGGTCAGCCCCAGCATTTT
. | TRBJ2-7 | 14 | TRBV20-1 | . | CSARAAITYNEQYF | TGCAGTGCTAGGGCGGCGATAACCTACAATGAGCAGTACTTC
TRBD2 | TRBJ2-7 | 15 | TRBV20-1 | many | CSATLKSGSHYEQYF | TGCAGTGCTACCCTGAAGAGCGGGAGTCATTACGAGCAGTACTTC
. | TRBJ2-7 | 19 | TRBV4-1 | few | CASSPRGSGDRGSYNEQYF | TGCGCCAGCAGCCCCCGGGGTAGCGGCGATAGGGGCTCCTACAATGAGCAGTACTTC
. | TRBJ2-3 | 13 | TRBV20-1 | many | CSARDPNTDTQYF | TGCAGTGCTAGAGACCCTAACACAGATACGCAGTATTTT
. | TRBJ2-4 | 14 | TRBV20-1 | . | CSARTGFAKNIQYF | TGCAGTGCTAGGACGGGGTTCGCCAAAAACATTCAGTACTTC
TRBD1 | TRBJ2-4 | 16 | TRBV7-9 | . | CASSYSYRGTKNIQYF | TGTGCCAGCAGCTATTCCTACAGGGGGACCAAAAACATTCAGTACTTC
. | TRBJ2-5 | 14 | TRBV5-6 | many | CASSYGGGLETQYF | TGTGCCAGCAGTTATGGAGGCGGGCTAGAGACCCAGTACTTC